The rows below give T cell receptor beta chains drawn from one sample of a study of blood T cell repertoires in COVID-19. TCRdb keeps only in-frame clones here, not all; method: immunoSEQ multiplex PCR. The sample lists roughly 250,000 clones; roughly 87% were seen once. Sequenced input: PBMCs or T cells enriched from blood (not recorded which). The receptors stem from a woman between 25 and 40 years old with acute COVID-19. Both conserved end residues are part of each CDR3. Fields, in order: clone size, J gene, D gene, V gene, CDR3 protein, CDR3 DNA. The D gene is left open where the match is weak. The size of a clone is reported for some rows only, either as once, few or many, or as a class for expanded clones.

>.|TRBJ2-7|TRBD1|TRBV5-4
CASSLGTGGAYEQYF
TGTGCCAGCAGCTTAGGGACAGGGGGCGCTTACGAGCAGTACTTC
>.|TRBJ1-2|.|TRBV5-1
CASSRDTNYGYTF
TGCGCCAGCAGCCGGGACACTAACTATGGCTACACCTTC
>.|TRBJ1-4|.|TRBV28
CASRARVVNEKLFF
TGTGCCAGCAGGGCCCGGGTGGTGAATGAAAAACTGTTTTTT
>once|TRBJ1-1|.|TRBV3-1/TRBV3-2
CASSQPTRGTEAFF
TGTGCCAGCAGCCAACCTACACGAGGGACTGAAGCTTTCTTT
>.|TRBJ1-1|TRBD1|TRBV10-3
CATGTGVHTEAFF
TGTGCCACCGGGACAGGCGTCCACACTGAAGCTTTCTTT
>.|TRBJ2-2|.|TRBV7-9
CASSLYRGAGELFF
TGTGCCAGCAGCTTATACCGCGGAGCCGGGGAGCTGTTTTTT
>.|TRBJ2-2|.|TRBV7-9
CASGGTVQGGELFF
TGTGCCAGCGGCGGGACAGTACAAGGCGGGGAGCTGTTTTTT
>.|TRBJ2-4|TRBD2|TRBV28
CASKLAGGPGNIQYF
TGTGCCAGCAAACTAGCGGGAGGGCCCGGAAACATTCAGTACTTC
>.|TRBJ2-7|TRBD2|TRBV5-5
CASSSSLAGTIEQYF
TGTGCCAGCAGCTCGTCGTTAGCGGGAACGATCGAGCAGTACTTC
>.|TRBJ2-7|.|TRBV27
CASSLVSNRGEQYF
TGTGCCAGCAGTTTGGTGTCGAACAGAGGGGAGCAGTACTTC
>.|TRBJ1-2|TRBD1|TRBV3-1/TRBV3-2
CASSQAGTEHGYTF
TGTGCCAGCAGCCAAGCCGGGACAGAGCATGGCTACACCTTC
>.|TRBJ2-1|.|TRBV7-9
CASSLGQEQFF
TGTGCCAGCAGCTTAGGTCAGGAGCAGTTCTTC
>.|TRBJ2-1|TRBD1|TRBV6-5
CASTGQGAYEQFF
TGTGCCAGCACTGGACAGGGGGCCTATGAGCAGTTCTTC
>.|TRBJ1-3|.|TRBV5-3
CARSLTGISGNTIYF
TGTGCCAGAAGCTTAACAGGGATATCTGGAAACACCATATATTTT
>.|TRBJ2-2|TRBD2|TRBV18
CASSPLLAGGPGTGELFF
TGTGCCAGCTCACCACTACTAGCGGGAGGCCCCGGAACCGGGGAGCTGTTTTTT
>.|TRBJ1-1|.|TRBV7-6
CASSLDLRGMNTEAFF
TGTGCCAGCAGCTTAGATCTCCGGGGGATGAACACTGAAGCTTTCTTT
>.|TRBJ2-7|.|TRBV30
CAWGQGSYEQYF
TGTGCCTGGGGGCAGGGGTCCTACGAGCAGTACTTC
>.|TRBJ1-1|.|TRBV12-5
CASVPSGTPREAFF
TGTGCTAGTGTCCCCTCCGGGACACCTCGTGAAGCTTTCTTT
>.|TRBJ1-2|.|TRBV15
CATSRGTSLYGYTF
TGTGCCACCAGCAGGGGGACAAGCCTCTATGGCTACACCTTC
>.|TRBJ2-5|TRBD2|TRBV10-3
CAIRAAGDQETQYF
TGTGCCATCAGGGCAGCGGGGGACCAAGAGACCCAGTACTTC